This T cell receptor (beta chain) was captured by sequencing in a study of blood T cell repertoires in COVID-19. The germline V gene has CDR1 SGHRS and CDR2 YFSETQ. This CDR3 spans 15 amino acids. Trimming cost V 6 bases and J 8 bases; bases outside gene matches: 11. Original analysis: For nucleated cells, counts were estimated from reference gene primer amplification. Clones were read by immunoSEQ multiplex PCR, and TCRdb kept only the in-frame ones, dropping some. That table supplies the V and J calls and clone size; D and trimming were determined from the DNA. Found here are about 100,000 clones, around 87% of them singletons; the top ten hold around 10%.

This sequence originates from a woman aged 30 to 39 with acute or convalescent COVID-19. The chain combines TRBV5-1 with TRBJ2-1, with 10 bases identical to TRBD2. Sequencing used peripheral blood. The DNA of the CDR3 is TGCGCCAGCACCGAACTAGCGGGGTCAGGGGATGAGCAGTTCTTC. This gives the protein CASTELAGSGDEQFF.